This TCR beta chain was observed in a study of identical twins. Only a few counts were recorded for this clonotype. Unmatched junction bases numbered 5, after V lost 4 bases and J lost 5 bases. The CDR3 has 15 amino acids. Germline assignment: CDR1 MGHRA and CDR2 YSYEKL. A universal primer site was incorporated via template switching, and the cDNA contained unique molecular identifiers. TCRdb ran MiXCR on the 5' RACE reads and lists one entry per CDR3 protein. The sample gives under 250,000 distinct CDR3 sequences, approximately 6.8% of which show up once; about 5.6% is in the top ten. These data also featured in a second study, about yellow fever vaccine responses in identical twins.

The sequencing input was CD8+ T cells sorted from blood. The gene calls are TRBV4-1 and TRBJ2-1; 10 nucleotides line up with TRBD2. The TCR was taken from a woman younger than 30 in good health. The CDR3 DNA reads TGCGCCAGCAGCCGAGTGCTAGCGGGGGACAATGAGCAGTTCTTC. Its translation: CASSRVLAGDNEQFF.